This T cell receptor beta chain was found in a study of cytomegalovirus exposure and HLA in healthy donors. Study as a whole: The roughly 130 validation repertoires used the same platform as the roughly 700 first-cohort repertoires (as reported by a later analysis).

A roughly 120-subject validation cohort, separate from the roughly 670-subject first cohort, supplied the donors. Using immunoSEQ multiplex PCR, the repertoire was profiled, and TCRdb retains in-frame clones only, with some absent. The profile covers more than 150,000 clones, with 88% appearing a single time and 2.5% to 3% taken by the ten largest. Details on this clone: Its cognate antigen is unknown.

Study conclusions and caveats: It was reportedly the case that the classifier diagnosed cytomegalovirus status with high specificity and sensitivity. First-cohort TCR clusters tended to co-occur in the 90 to 150 validation repertoires, a later analysis found.

This CDR3 is 15 amino acids long. The J segment lost 4 bases and the V segment lost 0 bases, leaving 3 bases of the junction unmatched. Looked up from germline, CDR1 is SGHDT and CDR2 is YYEEEE. The rearrangement joins TRBV5-6 to TRBJ1-5; TRBD1 aligns across 8 bases. This receptor was identified in a man in his late teens or twenties in good health and CMV-seronegative. Sample: PBMCs. The CDR3 loop is CASSLGTGPNQPQHF. The CDR3 DNA reads TGTGCCAGCAGCTTGGGGACAGGGCCAAATCAGCCCCAGCATTTT.